The 5 T cell receptor beta chains reported below all come from one sample, sequenced in a study of shared clonotypes between healthy human individuals. The table came from immunoSEQ multiplex PCR; TCRdb's copy has only in-frame clones and leaves some out. In the table there are under 2.5 million clones, 85% to 95% of which are singletons. Input material: naive CD4+ T cells from PBMCs. Described subset: CD45RA+ positively selected. The receptors were sampled from a man aged 18 to 30 in good health. Some clones in this sample may be carry-over from other donors' samples.

This clone was detected once. J is TRBJ2-5 and V is TRBV28; 10 bases map to TRBD1. CDR3 length equals 14 residues. The J segment lost 5 bases and the V segment lost 5 bases, leaving 5 bases of the junction unmatched. Germline V gene data show CDR1 as MDHEN and CDR2 as SYDVKM. The CDR3 is CASSTTGGLETQYF. The CDR3 region has the DNA TGTGCCAGCAGTACGACAGGGGGCTTGGAGACCCAGTACTTC.

The chain couples TRBV7-9 to TRBJ2-5; 7 bases fit TRBD1. CDR1 is SEHNR, CDR2 FQNEAQ, per germline (reference sequence). The CDR3 is 15 amino acids. The junction had 6 bases not matched to a gene; V was cut back by 2 bases and J by 3 bases. CDR3 sequence reads: CASSLRQGPEETQYF. CDR3 bases: TGTGCCAGCAGCTTAAGACAGGGTCCTGAAGAGACCCAGTACTTC.

The chain employs TRBV5-1 and TRBJ2-3; either TRBD1 or TRBD2 may fit D (5 bases each). The CDR3 runs to 16 residues. The V end was cut by 1 base, the J end by 6 bases, with 18 bases between. Germline loops: CDR1 SGHRS, CDR2 YFSETQ. The CDR3 DNA follows: TGCGCCAGCAGCTTGCCGGGGCCACAGTTCCAGGATACGCAGTATTTT. It is translated as CASSLPGPQFQDTQYF. The full variable domain, rest sourced from reference TRBV5-1 and TRBJ2-3, is KAGVTQTPRYLIKTRGQQVTLSCSPISGHRSVSWYQQTPGQGLQFLFEYFSETQRNKGNFPGRFSGRQFSNSRSEMNVSTLELGDSALYLCASSLPGPQFQDTQYFGPGTRLTVL.

V and J are TRBV6-5 and TRBJ1-4; TRBD1 aligns across 8 bases. The CDR3 contains 14 residues. V shed 8 bases, J shed 8 bases, and the junction held 10 bases outside the gene matches. Germline CDR1 is MNHEY and CDR2 is SVGAGI. The CDR3: CASAQDRVEEKLFF. CDR3 DNA sequence: TGTGCCAGCGCCCAGGACAGGGTGGAGGAAAAACTGTTTTTT.

The genes are TRBV19 and TRBJ2-3; no firm D call. The CDR3 runs to 13 residues. The V end was cut by 4 bases, the J end by 2 bases, with 7 bases between. Germline CDR1 and CDR2: LNHDA and SQIVND (reference sequence). The CDR3, as DNA: TGTGCCAGTAGTACTGCGGCCACAGATACGCAGTATTTT. Residues: CASSTAATDTQYF. Based on the CDR3 plus reference TRBV19 and TRBJ2-3, the full variable domain is DGGITQSPKYLFRKEGQNVTLSCEQNLNHDAMYWYRQDPGQGLRLIYYSQIVNDFQKGDIAEGYSVSREKKESFPLTVTSAQKNPTAFYLCASSTAATDTQYFGPGTRLTVL.